The clone carrying this T cell receptor beta chain was detected ten times or more. Its antigen remains unknown. These data originate in a study of beta chain features in type 1 diabetes. All of the isolated RNA was reverse transcribed, so expressed TCRB transcripts were sequenced. The assay was immunoSEQ multiplex PCR, and TCRdb's table has in-frame clones only and misses some. The data show fewer than 900,000 clones, roughly a sixth seen once. This CDR3 has 14 residues. Trimming cost V 2 bases and J 3 bases; bases outside gene matches: 3. CDR1 is ENHRY and CDR2 is SYGVKD in the germline V gene. General observations from the study: The question of HLA type influencing TCRB rearrangement was one that remained unresolved here.

The rearrangement links TRBV10-3 to TRBJ1-1; 7 bases match TRBD1. The sequence was collected from a woman between 18 and 30 years old in good health. The sequenced material came from naive CD4+ T cells from blood. The CDR3 here is CAISELQGDTEAFF. Here the CDR3 DNA reads TGTGCCATCAGTGAGCTTCAGGGGGACACTGAAGCTTTCTTT.